The T cell receptor beta chain described here comes from a study of T cells in Graves' hyperthyroidism and ophthalmopathy. The CDR3 has 16 residues. Germline values: CDR1 SGHRS, CDR2 YFSETQ. Deletions cut 0 bases from V and 2 bases from J, with 14 bases between. Ten or more counts support this clonotype. Participants, patients aged 18 to 65, had newly diagnosed hyperthyroidism with a duration under 2 months. It was RNA transcripts that yielded the amplified TCR beta CDR3 regions. The study used the HTBI primer set for a first-round RT-PCR of the TCR CDR3. TCRdb fed the multiplex PCR reads into MiXCR, producing one record per CDR3 protein. The sample has approximately 370,000 distinct CDR3 sequences, more than 13% seen once.

Material: blood. This TCR was recovered from a woman aged 25 to 39 with Graves' hyperthyroidism. V and J are TRBV5-1 and TRBJ2-5; tentatively, D is TRBD2 (6 bases). The CDR3 loop reads CASSLDSGGAQETQYF. CDR3 DNA: TGCGCCAGCAGCTTGGATTCGGGCGGGGCTCAAGAGACCCAGTACTTC.